Detailed here is one T cell receptor (beta chain). Its antigen is as yet unknown. This entry belongs to a study of shared clonotypes between healthy human individuals. The study's findings and limits: Sampling involved blood alone; tissue repertoires likely differ.

The authors loaded 150 to 250 ng DNA, around 30,000 T cell genomes, into sorted-subset replicate PCRs. Produced via immunoSEQ multiplex PCR; TCRdb's table is partial and in-frame only. Among some 2,100,000 clones listed, roughly 95% were seen once. Looked up from germline, CDR1 is MRHNA and CDR2 is SNTAGT. The CDR3 runs 15 residues. The trim removed 3 bases at V and 5 bases at J, leaving 5 bases unmatched. The donors, healthy adults who were HIV-negative, had experienced no recent acute infections or vaccinations. The sequence came from a man aged 18 to 29 in good health. The specimen was naive CD4+ T cells sorted from blood. The subset: CD45RA+ positively selected. The chain recombines TRBV6-4 with TRBJ2-2, with TRBD1 identical over 8 bases. The CDR3 protein is CASSEWTGRTGELFF. The CDR3 DNA follows: TGTGCCAGCAGTGAGTGGACAGGGAGGACCGGGGAGCTGTTTTTT.